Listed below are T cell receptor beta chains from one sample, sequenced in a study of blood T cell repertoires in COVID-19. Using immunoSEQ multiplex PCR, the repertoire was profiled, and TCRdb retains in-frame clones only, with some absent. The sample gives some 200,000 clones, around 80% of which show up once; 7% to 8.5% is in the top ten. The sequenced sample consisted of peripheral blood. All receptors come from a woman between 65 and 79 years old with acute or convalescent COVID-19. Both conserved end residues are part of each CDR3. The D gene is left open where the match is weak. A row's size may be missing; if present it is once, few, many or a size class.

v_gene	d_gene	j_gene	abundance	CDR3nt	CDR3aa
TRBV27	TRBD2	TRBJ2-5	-	TGTGCCAGCAGTTTATCGGGGGGGATGGGAGAGACCCAGTACTTC	CASSLSGGMGETQYF
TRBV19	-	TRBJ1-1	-	TGTGCCAGTAGTATTACTGTCGGGATGGCTGAAGCTTTCTTT	CASSITVGMAEAFF
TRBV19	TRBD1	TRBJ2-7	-	TGTGCCAGTAGTATAGATGATTCCGGGACAGGGTCATCCCGCGAGCAGTACTTC	CASSIDDSGTGSSREQYF
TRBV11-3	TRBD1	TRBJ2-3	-	TGTGCCAGCAGCTCGGGGACAGGGTGGGTCACAGATACGCAGTATTTT	CASSSGTGWVTDTQYF
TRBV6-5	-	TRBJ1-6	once	TGTGCCAGCAGAACAGATAGACGGAATTCACCCCTCCACTTT	CASRTDRRNSPLHF
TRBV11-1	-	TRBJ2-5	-	TGTGCCAGCAGCTTGTTGGGGGCGGTTGTTGAGACCCAGTACTTC	CASSLLGAVVETQYF
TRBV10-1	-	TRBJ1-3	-	TGCGCCAGCAGTTTAGCGACCTCACTAACAGGAAACACCATATATTTT	CASSLATSLTGNTIYF
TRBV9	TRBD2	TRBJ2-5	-	TGTGCCAGCAGTCCAACGGGGGGGCCCGGCGAGACCCAGTACTTC	CASSPTGGPGETQYF
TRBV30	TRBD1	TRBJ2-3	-	TGTGCCTGGAGTGTACCCGACAGGGGAGATACGCAGTATTTT	CAWSVPDRGDTQYF
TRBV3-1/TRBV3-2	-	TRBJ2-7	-	TGTGCCAGCAGCCAAGATTGGGGGGCCTACGAGCAGTACTTC	CASSQDWGAYEQYF
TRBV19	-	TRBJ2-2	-	TGTGCCAGTAGTATTCCAGGCGCGGGCACCGGGGAGCTGTTTTTT	CASSIPGAGTGELFF
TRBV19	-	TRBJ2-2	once	TGTGCCAGTAGTATCCGGAGAAACACCGGGGAGCTGTTTTTT	CASSIRRNTGELFF
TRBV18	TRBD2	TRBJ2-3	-	TGTGCCAGCTCCCGTCTTTCTGCGGGGGGGCCAGCAGATACGCAGTATTTT	CASSRLSAGGPADTQYF
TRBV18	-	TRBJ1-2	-	TGTGCCAGCTCTTCCGACAGGATCTATGGCTACACCTTC	CASSSDRIYGYTF
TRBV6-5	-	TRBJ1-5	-	TGTGCCAGCAGTTACGCTCGGACAGATCAGCCCCAGCATTTT	CASSYARTDQPQHF
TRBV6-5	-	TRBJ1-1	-	TGTGCCAGCAGTTTCGACAGCCTGAGTGAAGCTTTCTTT	CASSFDSLSEAFF
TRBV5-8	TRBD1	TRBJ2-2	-	TGTGCCAGCAGCCCCTGGACAGGGAACACCGGGGAGCTGTTTTTT	CASSPWTGNTGELFF
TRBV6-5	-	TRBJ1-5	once	TGTGCCAGCAGTTACGACAGGACCCAGCCCCAGCATTTT	CASSYDRTQPQHF
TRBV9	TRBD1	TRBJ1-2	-	TGTGCCAGCAGCGCCTTTCGGGACAGGGTTAACTATGGCTACACCTTC	CASSAFRDRVNYGYTF
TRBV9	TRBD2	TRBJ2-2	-	TGTGCCAGCAGCGCTCTACTAGCGGGGGCGAACACCGGGGAGCTGTTTTTT	CASSALLAGANTGELFF
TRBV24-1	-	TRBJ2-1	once	TGTGCCACCGGCCGAGGGGGGGGGAATGAGCAGTTCTTC	CATGRGGGNEQFF
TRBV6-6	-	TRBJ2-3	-	TGTGCCAGCAGTTACTGGGTGGAGGATACGCAGTATTTT	CASSYWVEDTQYF
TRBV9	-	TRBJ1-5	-	TGTGCCAGCAGCGTAGGAGGCGCAGGGGAGCCCCAGCATTTT	CASSVGGAGEPQHF
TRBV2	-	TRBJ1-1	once	TGTGCCAGCAGTGCGACGCAGGGGAACACTGAAGCTTTCTTT	CASSATQGNTEAFF
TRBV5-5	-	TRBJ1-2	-	TGTGCCAGCAGCTTTTCGGGTACTTCTAACTATGGCTACACCTTC	CASSFSGTSNYGYTF
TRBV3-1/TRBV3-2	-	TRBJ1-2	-	TGTGCCAGCAGCCAAGATTTTCAGGTCGACTATGGCTACACCTTC	CASSQDFQVDYGYTF
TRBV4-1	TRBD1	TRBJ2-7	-	TGCGCCAGCAGCCTGGACAGGGGGCTTTACGAGCAGTACTTC	CASSLDRGLYEQYF
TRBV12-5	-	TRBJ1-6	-	TGTGCTAGTGGTTCGGGTGATTCACCCCTCCACTTT	CASGSGDSPLHF
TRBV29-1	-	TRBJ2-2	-	TGCAGCGTCTCAGGCACAAAAGACACCGGGGAGCTGTTTTTT	CSVSGTKDTGELFF
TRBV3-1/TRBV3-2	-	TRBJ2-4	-	TGTGCCAGCAGCCAAGATCCCACCAGGGTAAAAAACATTCAGTACTTC	CASSQDPTRVKNIQYF
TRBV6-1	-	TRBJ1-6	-	TGTGCCAGCAGTGAAGCTGGACTATCTAGCTCACCCCTCCACTTT	CASSEAGLSSSPLHF
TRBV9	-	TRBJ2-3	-	TGTGCCAGCAGCGTAGGGAGGGGGCAATTAGGAGATACGCAGTATTTT	CASSVGRGQLGDTQYF
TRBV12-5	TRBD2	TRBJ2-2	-	TGTGCTAGTGGCTCTCCCCCTGGGAGGGCGGGCACCGGGGAGCTGTTTTTT	CASGSPPGRAGTGELFF
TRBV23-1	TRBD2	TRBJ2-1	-	TGCGCCAGCAGTCAACGGACCGGACTAGCGGGGGGGCCTGTCTACAATGAGCAGTTCTTC	CASSQRTGLAGGPVYNEQFF
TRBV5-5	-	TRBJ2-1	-	TGTGCCAGCAGCGCCTATACGGTGGTTGAGCAGTTCTTC	CASSAYTVVEQFF
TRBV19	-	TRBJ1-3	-	TGTGCCAGTAGTTCCCGGAGCTCTGGAAACACCATATATTTT	CASSSRSSGNTIYF
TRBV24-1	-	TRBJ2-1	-	TGTGCCACCAGTGGTCTTCGGGATGAGCAGTTCTTC	CATSGLRDEQFF
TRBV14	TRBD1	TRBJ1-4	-	TGTGCCAGCAGCCAAGATAGGGGGACAGGGGAAGAAAAACTGTTTTTT	CASSQDRGTGEEKLFF
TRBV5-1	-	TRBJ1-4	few	TGCGCCAGCAGCTCAAGAGGAGAACTGTTTTTT	CASSSRGELFF
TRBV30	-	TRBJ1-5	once	TGTGCCTGGAGCCTTAGCAATCAGCCCCAGCATTTT	CAWSLSNQPQHF
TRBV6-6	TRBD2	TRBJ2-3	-	TGTGCCAGCAGACGAGGGACTAGCGTTACAGATACGCAGTATTTT	CASRRGTSVTDTQYF
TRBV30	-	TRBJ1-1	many	TGTGCCTGGAAGAAAACTTTCACTGAAGCTTTCTTT	CAWKKTFTEAFF
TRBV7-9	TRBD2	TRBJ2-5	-	TGTGCCAGCAGCTTAGAGCGGGGTGTGGAGACCCAGTACTTC	CASSLERGVETQYF
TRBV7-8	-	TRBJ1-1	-	TGTGCCAGCAGCTCCCAACCGGGATGGGGGGGGAGCACTGAAGCTTTCTTT	CASSSQPGWGGSTEAFF
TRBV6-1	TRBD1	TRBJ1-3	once	TGTGCCAGCAGTGACCCCGCAGGGGGCTCTGGAAACACCATATATTTT	CASSDPAGGSGNTIYF